These 27 T cell receptor beta chains were all obtained from the same sample, sequenced in a study of radiation and T cells in renal cell carcinoma. Time point in this sample: blood 2 weeks post-SBRT. Noted treatment: 15 Gy SBRT to primary tumor, nephrectomy 4 weeks later. Produced via immunoSEQ multiplex PCR; TCRdb's table is partial and in-frame only. Of some 150,000 clones listed, roughly 87% are singletons. This specimen consisted of blood, obtained from a patient whose treatment included radiotherapy and nephrectomy. Receptors originate from a woman between 50 and 59 years old with renal cell carcinoma.

The J gene is TRBJ2-5, the V gene TRBV9; 14 bases align to TRBD2. The ends lost 0 bases at V and 5 bases at J; junction bases unmatched: 9. Germline CDR1 reads SGDLS; CDR2 reads YYNGEE. The CDR3 runs 18 residues. The DNA for the CDR3 is TGTGCCAGCAGCGTAGCTGGGACTAGCGGGGGAAGCGGGGAGACCCAGTACTTC. This encodes CASSVAGTSGGSGETQYF.

The chain joins TRBV11-2 to TRBJ1-5; 10 bases match TRBD1. Germline V gene lookup returns CDR1 SGHAT and CDR2 FQNNGV. With V trimmed by 1 base and J by 3 bases, 0 bases remained unmatched. The CDR3 has 15 residues. CDR3 protein: CASSLGQGANQPQHF. For the CDR3, the DNA is TGTGCCAGCAGCTTAGGACAGGGGGCCAATCAGCCCCAGCATTTT.

V gene TRBV6-6 combines with J gene TRBJ1-5; no reliable D call. Germline CDR1 reads MNHNY; CDR2 reads SVGAGI (reference sequence). The CDR3 length is 13 residues. Trimming left V 6 bases short and J 0 bases short, with 6 bases between. The CDR3 region has the DNA TGTGCCAGCAGACAGTATAGCAATCAGCCCCAGCATTTT. This gives the protein CASRQYSNQPQHF.

The rearrangement links TRBV7-3 to TRBJ1-1; no clear D gene. V was clipped by 5 bases and J by 1 base, with 11 bases between them. Germline V gene lookup returns CDR1 SGHTA and CDR2 FQGTGA. CDR3 size: 14 residues. CDR3 in DNA: TGTGCCAGCAGCCTCCGACGGGAGAACACTGAAGCTTTCTTT. It translates to CASSLRRENTEAFF.

Comments on this clone: A read error may produce the germline difference seen at one junction end. The chain has TRBV7-7 and TRBJ2-7; 9 bases map to TRBD1. The CDR3 is made up of 14 amino acids. Germline V CDR1 and CDR2: SSHAT, FNYEAQ (reference sequence). Here the CDR3 reads CASSPDRGSYEQYF. CDR3 coding DNA: TGTGCTAGCAGCCCGGACAGGGGCTCCTACGAGCAGTACTTC. The complete variable domain, with remaining parts taken from reference TRBV7-7 and TRBJ2-7, reads GAGVSQSPRYKVTKRGQDVTLRCDPISSHATLYWYQQALGQGPEFLTYFNYEAQPDKSGLPSDRFSAERPEGSISTLTIQRTEQRDSAMYRCASSPDRGSYEQYFGPGTRLTVT.

This clone was found once. The gene calls are TRBV6-5 and TRBJ2-1; 11 bases agree with TRBD2. This CDR3 spans 16 amino acids. The V and J ends lost 6 bases and 4 bases, in that order; junction bases with no gene match: 8. Germline values: CDR1 MNHEY, CDR2 SVGAGI. CDR3 coding DNA: TGTGCCAGCAGATACCCTGGGACTAGCGGATACAATGAGCAGTTCTTC. Protein: CASRYPGTSGYNEQFF.

The chain combines TRBV5-8 with TRBJ2-7, with 7 bases identical to TRBD2. This CDR3 region has 15 residues. Germline CDR1 and CDR2: SGHTS and YDEGEE. The junction had 17 bases not matched to a gene; V was cut back by 5 bases and J by 9 bases. The CDR3: CASSQPERGLRGQYF. CDR3 DNA sequence: TGTGCCAGCAGTCAACCTGAGAGGGGACTACGAGGGCAGTACTTC.

This chain links TRBV19 with TRBJ2-5, with D unclear. V was pared by 5 bases and J by 3 bases, with 10 bases between. CDR3 length: 13 amino acids. CDR1 and CDR2 from the germline V gene are LNHDA and SQIVND (reference sequence). The CDR3 bases are TGTGCCAGTAGTTCAGACACCGAAGAGACCCAGTACTTC. Translation gives CASSSDTEETQYF.

CDR3 coding DNA: TGTGCCAGCAGTTACGGTTCCGGGAATACCTACGAGCAGTACTTC. This sequence encodes CASSYGSGNTYEQYF. This chain uses TRBV6-6 with TRBJ2-5; maybe TRBD2 (5 bases). The end of the DNA fits TRBJ2-7 better, so the J call may be wrong. The CDR3 extends over 15 amino acids. CDR1 is MNHNY and CDR2 is SVGAGI in the germline V gene (reference sequence).

The gene calls are TRBV18 and TRBJ1-5; 8 bases map to TRBD1. The germline gives CDR1 KGHSH, CDR2 LQKENI. The CDR3 contains 15 residues. The ends lost 0 bases at V and 4 bases at J; junction bases unmatched: 2. The CDR3 loop reads CASSPPTGANQPQHF. In DNA form, the CDR3 reads TGTGCCAGCTCACCACCGACAGGGGCAAATCAGCCCCAGCATTTT.

The chain combines TRBV25-1 with TRBJ2-3, with TRBD2 matching 8 bases. CDR1 is MGHDK, CDR2 SYGVNS, per germline. With V trimmed by 4 bases and J by 6 bases, 9 bases remained unmatched. CDR3 length: 15 amino acids. Here the CDR3 DNA reads TGTGCCAGCAGTGTGGGTGCGGGGGGCGGTGATACGCAGTATTTT. Residues: CASSVGAGGGDTQYF. The variable domain in full, with the rest retrieved from reference TRBV25-1 and TRBJ2-3, is EADIYQTPRYLVIGTGKKITLECSQTMGHDKMYWYQQDPGMELHLIHYSYGVNSTEKGDLSSESTVSRIRTEHFPLTLESARPSHTSQYLCASSVGAGGGDTQYFGPGTRLTVL.

The chain couples TRBV19 to TRBJ1-4; the D gene is possibly TRBD1 (5 bases). Germline CDR1 and CDR2: LNHDA and SQIVND (reference sequence). V was shortened by 5 bases and J by 0 bases, with 16 bases between the two germline ends. The CDR3 is 17 amino acids. The CDR3 region is CASSLNRQTATNEKLFF. CDR3 DNA: TGTGCCAGTAGTTTAAACCGACAGACAGCAACTAATGAAAAACTGTTTTTT.

The chain combines TRBV7-9 with TRBJ2-5, with 10 bases that match TRBD2. This CDR3 comprises 16 residues. The germline V gene encodes CDR1 SEHNR and CDR2 FQNEAQ (reference sequence). The V and J ends lost 5 bases and 1 base, in that order; junction bases with no gene match: 7. CDR3 coding DNA: TGTGCCAGCAGCATAAGCGGGGGGGCATTCCAAGAGACCCAGTACTTC. As protein: CASSISGGAFQETQYF. The variable domain in full, with the rest retrieved from reference TRBV7-9 and TRBJ2-5, is DTGVSQNPRHKITKRGQNVTFRCDPISEHNRLYWYRQTLGQGPEFLTYFQNEAQLEKSRLLSDRFSAERPKGSFSTLEIQRTEQGDSAMYLCASSISGGAFQETQYFGPGTRLLVL.

The chain employs TRBV18 and TRBJ2-3; D unresolved. The germline V gene encodes CDR1 KGHSH and CDR2 LQKENI. This CDR3 comprises 15 residues. V gave up 1 base and J gave up 2 bases, with 10 bases separating them. The CDR3 nucleotides read TGTGCCAGCTCACCACGGGGAACAACCACAGATACGCAGTATTTT. Encoded protein: CASSPRGTTTDTQYF.

The chain uses TRBV30 and TRBJ2-5; D gene ambiguous. The CDR3 sequence is 11 residues long. Trimming pared 0 bases from V and 6 bases from J, leaving 5 bases between. Germline-derived CDR1 and CDR2 are GTSNPN and SVGIG (reference sequence). CDR3 protein: CAWSVLKTQYF. The CDR3 nucleotides are TGTGCCTGGAGTGTACTAAAGACCCAGTACTTC. Supplemented by reference TRBV30 and TRBJ2-5, the full variable domain reads SQTIHQWPATLVQPVGSPLSLECTVEGTSNPNLYWYRQAAGRGLQLLFYSVGIGQISSEVPQNLSASRPQDRQFILSSKKLLLSDSGFYLCAWSVLKTQYFGPGTRLLVL.

V and J are TRBV25-1 and TRBJ2-2, with a tentative D call TRBD2 (5 bases). The V gene's germline CDR1 is MGHDK and CDR2 SYGVNS. The CDR3 is made up of 14 amino acids. The ends were cut back, 3 bases at V and 7 bases at J, with 12 bases in the middle. CDR3 sequence: CASSDRGIDGELFF. The CDR3 nucleotides read TGTGCCAGCAGTGATAGAGGGATTGACGGGGAGCTGTTTTTT. The entire variable domain, with the rest obtained from reference TRBV25-1 and TRBJ2-2, is as follows: EADIYQTPRYLVIGTGKKITLECSQTMGHDKMYWYQQDPGMELHLIHYSYGVNSTEKGDLSSESTVSRIRTEHFPLTLESARPSHTSQYLCASSDRGIDGELFFGEGSRLTVL.

This clone was found once. V usage is TRBV7-3 and J usage is TRBJ1-2; D not certain. Trimming cost V 3 bases and J 3 bases, with 8 bases left between them. CDR1 and CDR2 (germline): SGHTA, FQGTGA. This CDR3 contains 13 residues. DNA for the CDR3: TGTGCCAGCAGCTTGGAACACCACTATGGCTACACCTTC. Translating gives CASSLEHHYGYTF.

This clone was seen only once. This chain connects TRBV15 to TRBJ1-1; a weak D match, TRBD1 (6 bases). This CDR3 region has 13 residues. CDR1 LNHNV and CDR2 YYDKDF come from the germline V gene (reference sequence). V was clipped by 7 bases and J by 0 bases, with 9 bases between them. The CDR3 nucleotides are TGTGCCACCAAGGGGGGACTGAACACTGAAGCTTTCTTT. Translating gives CATKGGLNTEAFF.

The rearrangement joins TRBV7-9 to TRBJ1-1; the match to TRBD1 covers 9 bases. V lost 1 base and J lost 13; bases outside the gene matches: 10. There are 14 residues in the CDR3. Germline assignment: CDR1 SEHNR and CDR2 FQNEAQ (reference sequence). CDR3 sequence reads: CASSLGDSGQGIFF. CDR3 nucleotide sequence: TGTGCCAGCAGCTTAGGAGACTCCGGACAGGGGATTTTCTTT.

This chain uses TRBV5-6 with TRBJ1-5; TRBD1 might be the D (6 bases). Looked up from germline, CDR1 is SGHDT and CDR2 is YYEEEE. This CDR3 is 14 amino acids long. Trimming stripped 1 base from V and 7 bases from J, with 12 bases between. CDR3 nucleotide sequence: TGTGCCAGCAGCTTGCAACAGGGAGGGCAGCCCCAGCATTTT. It translates to CASSLQQGGQPQHF. The whole variable domain, filled in from reference TRBV5-6 and TRBJ1-5, reads DAGVTQSPTHLIKTRGQQVTLRCSPKSGHDTVSWYQQALGQGPQFIFQYYEEEERQRGNFPDRFSGHQFPNYSSELNVNALLLGDSALYLCASSLQQGGQPQHFGDGTRLSIL.

This clone was seen just once. The chain carries TRBV5-1 and TRBJ1-3; D remains unclear. Per germline, CDR1 SGHRS and CDR2 YFSETQ. V lost 0 bases and J 0 bases, leaving 16 bases between the germline ends. The CDR3 sequence is 18 residues long. The CDR3 loop is CASSLVSRSVGSGNTIYF. The CDR3 nucleotides are TGCGCCAGCAGCTTGGTGAGCAGGAGCGTAGGCTCTGGAAACACCATATATTTT. Based on the CDR3 plus reference TRBV5-1 and TRBJ1-3, the full variable domain is KAGVTQTPRYLIKTRGQQVTLSCSPISGHRSVSWYQQTPGQGLQFLFEYFSETQRNKGNFPGRFSGRQFSNSRSEMNVSTLELGDSALYLCASSLVSRSVGSGNTIYFGEGSWLTVV.

In this sample, this clone turned up once. The J gene is TRBJ2-5, the V gene TRBV5-8, with D uncertain. Germline V gene sequence: CDR1 SGHTS, CDR2 YDEGEE. The CDR3 runs 11 residues. V shed 5 bases and J shed 5 bases, with 7 bases lying between them. The CDR3 reads CASRRTETQYF. The CDR3 region has the DNA TGTGCCAGCAGGAGAACGGAGACCCAGTACTTC.

The rearrangement joins TRBV5-1 to TRBJ2-5, with D possibly TRBD1 on 6 matching bases. Germline assignment: CDR1 SGHRS and CDR2 YFSETQ. V was clipped by 0 bases and J by 2 bases, with 14 bases between them. The CDR3 covers 16 residues. The CDR3 here is CASSLAAGRGQETQYF. The CDR3 region has the DNA TGCGCCAGCAGCTTGGCCGCAGGCAGGGGACAAGAGACCCAGTACTTC.

The chain employs TRBV5-1 and TRBJ2-7, with 7 nucleotides matching TRBD1. The CDR3 spans 14 residues. The V gene end was trimmed by 1 base and the J gene end by 6 bases; junction bases not matched to a gene: 7. Per germline, CDR1 SGHRS and CDR2 YFSETQ. The chain's CDR3 is CASSLTGAEVEQYF. The DNA of the CDR3 is TGCGCCAGCAGCTTGACAGGGGCCGAGGTCGAGCAGTACTTC.

CDR3 sequence: CASSLAGGKQPQHF. The CDR3 region has the DNA TGTGCCAGCAGTTTAGCGGGGGGAAAACAGCCCCAGCATTTT. V gene TRBV28 combines with J gene TRBJ1-5, with D possibly being TRBD1 (5 bases). Germline V CDR1 and CDR2: MDHEN, SYDVKM. V was clipped by 2 bases and J by 7 bases, with 12 bases between them. The length of the CDR3 is 14 residues.

The chain has TRBV19 and TRBJ2-3, with 7 bases that match TRBD1. The CDR3 is made up of 15 amino acids. V lost 5 bases to trimming and J lost 1 base; unmatched junction nucleotides: 6. In germline, CDR1 is LNHDA, CDR2 SQIVND (reference sequence). Here the CDR3 reads CASSPTGTGTDTQYF. The CDR3 coding sequence is TGTGCCAGTAGTCCGACAGGGACGGGCACAGATACGCAGTATTTT.

The J gene is TRBJ2-7, the V gene TRBV7-8; D tentatively fits TRBD1 or TRBD2 (5 bases each). This CDR3 region has 16 residues. Germline V gene sequence: CDR1 SGHVS, CDR2 FQNEAQ. V was trimmed by 5 bases and J by 3 bases, leaving 20 bases between them. The CDR3 loop is CASSPRGLDAVYEQYF. The CDR3 nucleotides read TGTGCCAGCAGCCCGAGGGGTCTAGATGCAGTCTACGAGCAGTACTTC.